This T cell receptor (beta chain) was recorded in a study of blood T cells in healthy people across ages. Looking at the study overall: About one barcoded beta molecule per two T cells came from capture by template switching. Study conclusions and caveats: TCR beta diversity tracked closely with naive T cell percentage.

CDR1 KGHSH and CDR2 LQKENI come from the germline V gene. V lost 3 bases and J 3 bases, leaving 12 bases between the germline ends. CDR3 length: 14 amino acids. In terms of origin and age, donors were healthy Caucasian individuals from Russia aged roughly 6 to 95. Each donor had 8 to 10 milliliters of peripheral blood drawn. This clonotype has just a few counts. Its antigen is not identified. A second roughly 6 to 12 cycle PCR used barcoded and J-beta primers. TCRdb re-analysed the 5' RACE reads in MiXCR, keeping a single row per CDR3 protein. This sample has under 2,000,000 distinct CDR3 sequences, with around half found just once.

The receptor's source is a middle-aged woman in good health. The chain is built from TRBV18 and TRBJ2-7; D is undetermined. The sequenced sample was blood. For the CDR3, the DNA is TGTGCCAGCTCACCTCCCGCCCACTTCTACGAGCAGTACTTC. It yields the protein CASSPPAHFYEQYF. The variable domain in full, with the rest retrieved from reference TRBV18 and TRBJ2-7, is NAGVMQNPRHLVRRRGQEARLRCSPMKGHSHVYWYRQLPEEGLKFMVYLQKENIIDESGMPKERFSAEFPKEGPSILRIQQVVRGDSAAYFCASSPPAHFYEQYFGPGTRLTVT.